This TCR beta chain is drawn from a study of blood T cells in healthy people across ages. Germline CDR1 SGDLS, CDR2 YYNGEE. The CDR3 has 15 residues. V was clipped by 0 bases and J by 2 bases; unmatched bases: 3. A second about 7 to 11 cycle PCR used barcoded and J-beta primers. From the 5' RACE reads, TCRdb called clonotypes with MiXCR, one entry per CDR3 protein. The data hold hundreds of thousands of distinct CDR3 sequences, with 56% observed a single time. This rearrangement joins TRBV9 to TRBJ2-7; 9 nucleotides agree with TRBD2. This clonotype originated in a middle-aged man in good health. Sequencing used blood. The CDR3 nucleotides read TGTGCCAGCAGCGTAGGTAGCGGGAGTACCTACGAGCAGTACTTC. Its protein product is CASSVGSGSTYEQYF.